This T cell receptor (beta chain) was recovered during a study of T cells in Graves' hyperthyroidism and ophthalmopathy. Amplification of TCR beta CDR3 regions used RNA as the template. Primed by the HTBI set, a first-round RT-PCR was run on the TCR CDR3. TCRdb re-derived calls from the multiplex PCR reads in MiXCR, one entry per CDR3 protein. The sample yields around 190,000 distinct CDR3 sequences, about a sixth seen once. Findings and limits, study-wide: For ophthalmopathy, model prediction preceded onset by a median about 6 months.

Comments on this clonotype: Its antigen is undetermined.

Germline CDR1 SGHDT, CDR2 YYEEEE. The CDR3 has 14 residues. Germline trimming cut 0 bases from V and 5 bases from J; bases unmatched to any gene: 4. When ophthalmopathy did not progress within 18 months, Graves' hyperthyroidism was considered stable. This clonotype was obtained from a woman aged 45-60 years with Graves' hyperthyroidism. V usage is TRBV5-6 and J usage is TRBJ2-7; 8 bases match TRBD2. The sample taken for sequencing was blood. The CDR3 here is CASSLGRGGHEQYF. CDR3 DNA: TGTGCCAGCAGCTTGGGCCGGGGGGGGCACGAGCAGTACTTC.